This TCR beta chain was sequenced in a study of blood T cells in healthy people across ages. General study points: Investigators viewed diversity estimates from one million T cells as underestimates, the study reported.

With 0 bases removed from V and 0 bases from J, the gap between germline ends came to 19 bases. The CDR3 has 19 residues. Germline assignment: CDR1 LGHDT and CDR2 YNNKEL (reference sequence). This clonotype was seen more than once but under ten times. Its antigen is currently unknown. Through a sample-barcoded 5' primer and a J-beta primer mix, a second PCR was run for roughly 7 to 12 cycles. TCRdb itself ran the 5' RACE reads through MiXCR, one entry per CDR3 protein. The sample shows approximately 1,000,000 distinct CDR3 sequences, less than 45% of them seen only once. The source material was blood. The V call is TRBV3-1, the J call TRBJ2-3; the D gene is possibly TRBD1 (6 bases). The receptor comes from a man aged 18 to 35 in good health. CDR3 sequence: CASSQDGGGALTSTDTQYF. In nucleotides, the CDR3 is TGTGCCAGCAGCCAAGATGGGGGCGGAGCTCTGACTAGCACAGATACGCAGTATTTT.